This is a list of T cell receptor beta chains from one sample in a study of shared clonotypes between healthy human individuals. Repertoires were generated with immunoSEQ multiplex PCR, while TCRdb's copy carries only in-frame clones and drops some. The sample yields under 750,000 clones, 55% to 80% seen once. Sequencing was performed on memory CD4+ T cells sorted from blood. All receptors come from a woman aged 30 to 39 in good health. Each CDR3 is given with its conserved first and last residue. Each record gives: J gene, CDR3 length, clone size, V gene, D gene, CDR3 DNA, CDR3 protein. A D gene is named only where the DNA matches it firmly. Not all rows give a size; the values are once, few, many and, for expanded clones, a class.

j_gene: TRBJ2-3; len: 15; abundance: NA; v_gene: TRBV6-5; d_gene: NA; CDR3nt: TGTGCCAGCAGTTACTCTTTCGGGGAGGCAGATACGCAGTATTTT; CDR3aa: CASSYSFGEADTQYF
j_gene: TRBJ2-7; len: 15; abundance: NA; v_gene: TRBV4-2; d_gene: TRBD2; CDR3nt: TGTGCCAGCAGCTCCCGTGTTAGCGGGAGGTACGAGCAGTACTTC; CDR3aa: CASSSRVSGRYEQYF
j_gene: TRBJ2-5; len: 16; abundance: few; v_gene: TRBV18; d_gene: TRBD2; CDR3nt: TGTGCCAGCTCACCACCGGGACTAGCGGGAACTGAGACCCAGTACTTC; CDR3aa: CASSPPGLAGTETQYF
j_gene: TRBJ2-7; len: 13; abundance: NA; v_gene: TRBV29-1; d_gene: NA; CDR3nt: TGCAGCGTTGCTGGACAGAAGACCTACGAGCAGTACTTC; CDR3aa: CSVAGQKTYEQYF
j_gene: TRBJ1-4; len: 16; abundance: NA; v_gene: TRBV21-1; d_gene: NA; CDR3nt: TGTGCCAGCAGCAGCCCCCGGGGCGGGGTGCGTGAAAAACTGTTTTTT; CDR3aa: CASSSPRGGVREKLFF
j_gene: TRBJ1-2; len: 10; abundance: NA; v_gene: TRBV28; d_gene: NA; CDR3nt: TGTGCCACCCTCCGATATGGCTACACCTTC; CDR3aa: CATLRYGYTF
j_gene: TRBJ1-3; len: 12; abundance: few; v_gene: TRBV5-6; d_gene: NA; CDR3nt: TGTGCCAGCAGCTCACAGGGTAGAACCATATATTTT; CDR3aa: CASSSQGRTIYF
j_gene: TRBJ2-1; len: 15; abundance: NA; v_gene: TRBV14; d_gene: TRBD2; CDR3nt: TGTGCCAGCAGCCTTCCGGGAGGCTCCTACAATGAGCAGTTCTTC; CDR3aa: CASSLPGGSYNEQFF
j_gene: TRBJ2-1; len: 16; abundance: once; v_gene: TRBV7-2; d_gene: TRBD2; CDR3nt: TGTGCCAGCAGCTTAGGACTAGCGGGAGGGTCCCATGAGCAGTTCTTC; CDR3aa: CASSLGLAGGSHEQFF
j_gene: TRBJ2-7; len: 12; abundance: NA; v_gene: TRBV29-1; d_gene: TRBD1; CDR3nt: TGCAGCGTGCGACAGGGGGCAAGTGAGCAGTACTTC; CDR3aa: CSVRQGASEQYF
j_gene: TRBJ2-5; len: 16; abundance: NA; v_gene: TRBV12-5; d_gene: TRBD1; CDR3nt: TGTGCTAGTGGTTTGGTAACAGGGGGCGTGGAGGAGACCCAGTACTTC; CDR3aa: CASGLVTGGVEETQYF
j_gene: TRBJ2-3; len: 16; abundance: few; v_gene: TRBV12-1; d_gene: NA; CDR3nt: TGTGCCAGCACCGGATCTACCCAAGCCAGCACAGATACGCAGTATTTT; CDR3aa: CASTGSTQASTDTQYF
j_gene: TRBJ1-4; len: 13; abundance: few; v_gene: TRBV5-1; d_gene: NA; CDR3nt: TGCGCCAGCAGCTTGACAGCTTATGAAAAACTGTTTTTT; CDR3aa: CASSLTAYEKLFF
j_gene: TRBJ2-6; len: 16; abundance: NA; v_gene: TRBV28; d_gene: NA; CDR3nt: TGTGCCAGCAGTTTAGGGGGTACCTCTGGGGCCAACGTCCTGACTTTC; CDR3aa: CASSLGGTSGANVLTF
j_gene: TRBJ1-2; len: 14; abundance: once; v_gene: TRBV29-1; d_gene: TRBD1; CDR3nt: TGCAGCGTGAGACGACAGGGAGGGAGCTATGGCTACACCTTC; CDR3aa: CSVRRQGGSYGYTF
j_gene: TRBJ2-1; len: 17; abundance: NA; v_gene: TRBV30; d_gene: TRBD2; CDR3nt: TGTGCCTGGAGCACTAGCGGGAGGAGCAGCTCCTACAATGAGCAGTTCTTC; CDR3aa: CAWSTSGRSSSYNEQFF
j_gene: TRBJ1-5; len: 15; abundance: NA; v_gene: TRBV5-6; d_gene: TRBD1; CDR3nt: TGTGCCAGCAGCGAATCCACAGGGGGCAATCAGCCCCAGCATTTT; CDR3aa: CASSESTGGNQPQHF
j_gene: TRBJ1-2; len: 12; abundance: NA; v_gene: TRBV28; d_gene: TRBD1; CDR3nt: TGTGCCAGCACCGGGACAGGGGGCGTAAGCACCTTC; CDR3aa: CASTGTGGVSTF
j_gene: TRBJ2-5; len: 17; abundance: once; v_gene: TRBV13; d_gene: TRBD2; CDR3nt: TGTGCCAGCAGCTCCGAGGGACTAGCGGGAGTCATAGAGACCCAGTACTTC; CDR3aa: CASSSEGLAGVIETQYF
j_gene: TRBJ2-7; len: 15; abundance: NA; v_gene: TRBV7-2; d_gene: NA; CDR3nt: TGTGCCAGCAGCTTATTTCGGACTGACCCCTACGAGCAGTACTTC; CDR3aa: CASSLFRTDPYEQYF
j_gene: TRBJ1-5; len: 15; abundance: many; v_gene: TRBV9; d_gene: NA; CDR3nt: TGTGCCAGCAGCGTAGATTCGAATAGCAATCAGCCCCAGCATTTT; CDR3aa: CASSVDSNSNQPQHF
j_gene: TRBJ2-3; len: 10; abundance: NA; v_gene: TRBV20-1; d_gene: NA; CDR3nt: TGCAGTGCCCCCCGGGACTTCAAGAATTTT; CDR3aa: CSAPRDFKNF
j_gene: TRBJ1-1; len: 12; abundance: NA; v_gene: TRBV7-8; d_gene: NA; CDR3nt: TGTGCCAGCAGCTTAGGCAGGGACGAAGCTTTCTTT; CDR3aa: CASSLGRDEAFF
j_gene: TRBJ2-3; len: 14; abundance: NA; v_gene: TRBV6-4; d_gene: TRBD1; CDR3nt: TGTGCCAGCAGTGGACAGGGAGAGGGCGATACGCAGTATTTT; CDR3aa: CASSGQGEGDTQYF
j_gene: TRBJ1-5; len: 14; abundance: NA; v_gene: TRBV15; d_gene: NA; CDR3nt: TGTGCCACCAGCACCGGACTTAGCAATCAGCCCCAGCATTTT; CDR3aa: CATSTGLSNQPQHF
j_gene: TRBJ2-7; len: 13; abundance: few; v_gene: TRBV28; d_gene: NA; CDR3nt: TGTGCCAGCAGTGTACGGACAGCCTACGAGCAGTACTTC; CDR3aa: CASSVRTAYEQYF
j_gene: TRBJ2-5; len: 16; abundance: NA; v_gene: TRBV10-3; d_gene: TRBD2; CDR3nt: TGTGCCAGATACTTAGCGGGAGGGCCGAGGTTGGAGACCCAGTACTTC; CDR3aa: CARYLAGGPRLETQYF
j_gene: TRBJ2-7; len: 15; abundance: NA; v_gene: TRBV11-2; d_gene: TRBD2; CDR3nt: TGTGCCAGCAGCTCAAAGCGGGAAAGCCTCTACGAGCAGTACTTC; CDR3aa: CASSSKRESLYEQYF
j_gene: TRBJ1-2; len: 14; abundance: once; v_gene: TRBV7-2; d_gene: NA; CDR3nt: TGTGCCAGCAGCACCTATCAGGGCAACTATGGCTACACCTTC; CDR3aa: CASSTYQGNYGYTF